This is a list of T cell receptor beta chains from one sample in a study of tumor and adjacent non-tumor tissue in lung cancer. TCRdb ran MiXCR on the multiplex PCR reads and lists one entry per CDR3 protein. The sample has fewer than 75,000 distinct CDR3 sequences, more than 75% seen once; the top ten hold over 35%. Input material: distant non-tumor lung tissue. The receptors stem from a man aged 55 to 70 with non-small cell lung cancer. CDR3s include the opening cysteine and the closing phenylalanine or tryptophan. The order of the fields is V gene, clone size, J gene, D gene, CDR3 DNA, CDR3 protein. A D gene is named only where the DNA matches it firmly. The listing skips clone size in some rows; elsewhere it reads once, few, many or a size class.

TRBV30,many,TRBJ1-5,.,TGTGCCTGGAGTGTAGGGGGGGGCAGCAATCAGCCCCAGCATTTT,CAWSVGGGSNQPQHF
TRBV29-1,.,TRBJ2-2,.,TGCAGCGCGGAGGGGGATAATACCGGGAAGCTATTTTTT,CSAEGDNTGKLFF
TRBV4-1,.,TRBJ1-2,.,TGCGCCAGCAACCAAGACACCGGAACAGGGTACGTCAACTATGGCTACACCTTC,CASNQDTGTGYVNYGYTF
TRBV29-1,.,TRBJ2-7,.,TGCAGCGCTCTAGAACTCGCTGAGCAGTACTTC,CSALELAEQYF
TRBV28,once,TRBJ2-4,.,TGTGCCACCGGTGGCCGGGCTGGAGTCAAAAGCATTCAGTACTTC,CATGGRAGVKSIQYF
TRBV5-4,once,TRBJ2-2,.,TGTGCCAGCAGCTTCTTAGCTGGGAACAACGGGGAGCTGTTTTTT,CASSFLAGNNGELFF
TRBV4-2,.,TRBJ2-7,TRBD1,TGTGCCAGCAGCCAGGAAGGTGCAGGGGGCGGTGACGAGTTGTACTTC,CASSQEGAGGGDELYF
TRBV4-1,.,TRBJ2-7,.,TGCTCCAGCAGCCAAGAAATGGAGGGATTCTACGAGCAGTACTTC,CSSSQEMEGFYEQYF
TRBV4-1,.,TRBJ1-2,.,TGCGCCAGCAGCCAAGATGTTGACAGGACAGACTATGGCTACACCTTC,CASSQDVDRTDYGYTF
TRBV5-4,.,TRBJ1-6,.,TGTGCCAGCGCCCACAGGGACATCAGGTCCCTCCACTTT,CASAHRDIRSLHF
TRBV6-2/TRBV6-3,.,TRBJ1-3,TRBD1,TGTGCCAGCGTCTCCGGGACAGATGTTTCTTTT,CASVSGTDVSF
TRBV5-6,.,TRBJ2-4,.,TGTGCCAACAGCCCCTCCGAGACGGTAACCAAAAACATTCAGTACTTC,CANSPSETVTKNIQYF
TRBV12-3/TRBV12-4,once,TRBJ2-1,.,TGTGCTAGCAGTCCCTTTGACTCCCACAATGAGCAGTTCTTC,CASSPFDSHNEQFF
TRBV12-3/TRBV12-4,.,TRBJ2-7,TRBD1,TGTGTCAGCAGTCCCGGGACAGGGGGTCTCGCGCAATACTTC,CVSSPGTGGLAQYF
TRBV11-1,.,TRBJ2-1,.,TGTGCCAGCAGCACCCGGGACTCGAGCTCCTACAATGAGCAGTTCTTC,CASSTRDSSSYNEQFF
TRBV5-6,many,TRBJ2-7,TRBD1,TGTGCCAGCAGCTTCTTTTCGGGACAGGGGTTTTTCGAGCAGTACTTC,CASSFFSGQGFFEQYF
TRBV5-4,.,TRBJ2-7,.,TGTGCCTGCAGATCCGAGGACCCAACGGGGGAGCAGTACTTC,CACRSEDPTGEQYF
TRBV10-2,.,TRBJ2-1,.,TGCGCCAGCGCCCACGGCAGGGACCCTTCCTACGGGCAGTTCTTC,CASAHGRDPSYGQFF
TRBV10-3,.,TRBJ2-3,TRBD1,TGTGCCATCAGTGATGACGGGACAGGGGGCAAAGATACGCAATATTTT,CAISDDGTGGKDTQYF
TRBV13,.,TRBJ1-1,.,TGTGCCAGTAGCTTCATTCAGAACACTGAAGCTTTCTTT,CASSFIQNTEAFF
TRBV20-1,many,TRBJ2-2,TRBD1,TGCAGTGCTAGCAGGGGGAGAATTCCCGGGGAGCTGTTTTTT,CSASRGRIPGELFF
TRBV30,.,TRBJ1-5,.,TGTGCCTGGAGAGGGCGCCCTAATCAGCCCCAGCATTTT,CAWRGRPNQPQHF
TRBV13,.,TRBJ2-1,TRBD2,TGTGCCAGCAGCTTTGCGGGACTAGCGACAAGCAATGAGCAGTTCTTC,CASSFAGLATSNEQFF
TRBV6-2/TRBV6-3,few,TRBJ2-1,.,TGTGCCAGCAGCCAAGTCATTAGCTATGAGCAGTTCTTT,CASSQVISYEQFF
TRBV6-5,.,TRBJ2-7,.,TGTGCCAGCAATTACGAACGGAACTCCTGCGACCAGTACTTC,CASNYERNSCDQYF
TRBV4-2,.,TRBJ2-3,.,TGTGCCAGCAACCAAGGAGGCACTAGTGGCACAGATACACAGTATTTT,CASNQGGTSGTDTQYF
TRBV29-1,.,TRBJ2-2,.,TGCAGAGCCTATCCCAGGGTCTGGGGCGGGGAGCTGTTTTTT,CRAYPRVWGGELFF
TRBV29-1,few,TRBJ2-3,.,TGCAGCGTTGAGAGTCTGAGGGATGCGCAGTATTTT,CSVESLRDAQYF
TRBV29-1,.,TRBJ2-7,TRBD1,TGTAGCGTTGAAGAGCCCCACGGGACAGATTCCTACGAGCAGTACTTT,CSVEEPHGTDSYEQYF
TRBV28,once,TRBJ1-1,TRBD1,TGTGCCAGCAGTTCGTCGGGACAGGGGAAGACTGAAGCTTTCTTT,CASSSSGQGKTEAFF
TRBV30,.,TRBJ2-6,.,TGTGCCTGGAATACCGGCTCTGGGACCAACGTCCTGACTTTC,CAWNTGSGTNVLTF
TRBV11-2,.,TRBJ2-1,.,TGTGCCAGCAGCTTAGATTACGGCCGTTGGCATGAGCAGTTCTTC,CASSLDYGRWHEQFF
TRBV12-3/TRBV12-4,many,TRBJ2-5,.,TGTGCCAGCAGATTCAGGGGGGGAGAGACCCAGTACTTC,CASRFRGGETQYF
TRBV18,many,TRBJ2-1,TRBD2,TGTGCCAGCTCCCTGAGTGGCGGGAGGGCCTACAATGAGCAGTTCTTC,CASSLSGGRAYNEQFF
TRBV5-4,many,TRBJ1-1,.,TGTGCCAGCAGCTCTGGGCCGAACACTGAAGCTTTCTTT,CASSSGPNTEAFF
TRBV14,.,TRBJ2-1,TRBD2,TGTACCAGCAGCCACGGACTAGCTTGGTACAATGGGCAGTTCTTC,CTSSHGLAWYNGQFF
TRBV10-3,.,TRBJ2-3,.,TGTGCCATCAGCGTCAGGGAGACCCTGAGCACAGATACGCAGTATTTT,CAISVRETLSTDTQYF
TRBV12-3/TRBV12-4,.,TRBJ2-3,.,TGTGCCAGCGGTTTAGCGAGACGGGTCGCAGGTACGCAGTATTTT,CASGLARRVAGTQYF
TRBV11-3,.,TRBJ2-1,TRBD2,TGTGCCAACAGCTCACGCGGGAGCTCCTACAATGAGCAATTCTTC,CANSSRGSSYNEQFF
TRBV29-1,.,TRBJ2-5,.,TGCAGCGTCGAGACCGTCGGAGAGACCCAGTACTTC,CSVETVGETQYF
TRBV11-1,.,TRBJ2-1,.,TGTGTTAGCAGCTTCGACACCTATAGCACCATTGAGCAGTTCTTC,CVSSFDTYSTIEQFF
TRBV13,.,TRBJ2-3,.,TGTGTCAACAGCTTAGCGAGACTGAACACAGATACGCAGTATTTT,CVNSLARLNTDTQYF
TRBV29-1,medium-sized,TRBJ2-1,TRBD2,TGCAGCGTTCGCGGCCTAGCGGGTCTCACCTACAATGAGCAGTTCTTC,CSVRGLAGLTYNEQFF
TRBV4-1,.,TRBJ2-5,.,TGCGCCAGCAACCAAGAAAGGGGGGTATTCGGAGGGGAGACCCAGTATTTC,CASNQERGVFGGETQYF
TRBV29-1,few,TRBJ1-1,.,TGCAGCGTTGAACCTGTCCGGACAGAGGAGTGGACTGAAGCTTTCTTT,CSVEPVRTEEWTEAFF
TRBV4-1,many,TRBJ2-5,TRBD2,TGCGCCAGCAGCCGACTAGCTTCTGAGACCCAGTACTTC,CASSRLASETQYF
TRBV10-3,.,TRBJ2-3,.,TGTGCCATCAGTGTCGGGTCCAGCACAGATACGCAGTATTTT,CAISVGSSTDTQYF
TRBV6-5,.,TRBJ1-5,.,TGTGCCAGCAGTTACGCCCGGGACAATAATCAGCCCCAGCATTTT,CASSYARDNNQPQHF
TRBV7-9,many,TRBJ2-2,.,TGTGCCAGCATCGGGAAGGTCACCGGGGAGCTGTTTTTT,CASIGKVTGELFF
TRBV12-3/TRBV12-4,once,TRBJ2-7,TRBD1,TGTGCCAGCGGTCCCGGGACAGGGAGTCTCGGGCAGTACTTC,CASGPGTGSLGQYF
TRBV6-1,.,TRBJ2-5,TRBD2,TGTGGCACCAGTGAAAACGGGGGGGAGACCCAGTACTTC,CGTSENGGETQYF
TRBV6-6,.,TRBJ1-6,.,TGTGCCAACAGTCCCCGGCAGGGAGAGTTACCCCTCCACTTT,CANSPRQGELPLHF
TRBV28,.,TRBJ2-7,.,TGTGCCAGCCGGAAGGGATTACTAGACTACGAGCAGTACTTC,CASRKGLLDYEQYF
TRBV6-1,few,TRBJ2-1,.,TGTGCCGGCAGTGACTACCCTTACAGGTATGGGCAGTTCTTC,CAGSDYPYRYGQFF